Reported below is one T cell receptor beta chain. Its antigen is not identified. This entry is derived from a study of cytomegalovirus exposure and HLA in healthy donors. In the study overall: The same platform was used for the approximately 120 validation repertoires as for the roughly 670 first-cohort repertoires, as reported in a later analysis. Study results and caveats: 164 TCR beta chains were listed as cytomegalovirus-associated. It was reported that the classifier diagnosed cytomegalovirus status with high specificity and sensitivity in both the original and validation cohorts. Confirmation in vitro established that a few CMV-associated chains were specific for CMV antigens.

Assay: immunoSEQ multiplex PCR; the TCRdb copy retains only in-frame clones and omits some. The sample lists 250,000 to 350,000 clones, more than 80% seen once, with 0.75% to 0.85% in the top ten. The V gene's germline CDR1 is MNHEY and CDR2 SMNVEV (reference sequence). The germline V and J ends were trimmed by 1 base and 2 bases, with 9 bases remaining between them. This CDR3 contains 15 residues. The chain links TRBV27 to TRBJ1-5, with D possibly matching TRBD1 (5 bases). The sequenced material came from PBMCs. The receptor's source is a woman aged 18-29 years in good health and CMV-seronegative. The CDR3 loop is CASSLWGEGNQPQHF. The CDR3, as DNA: TGTGCCAGCAGTTTATGGGGGGAAGGCAATCAGCCCCAGCATTTT.